Each of the 17 T cell receptor beta chains below was sequenced from the same sample in a study of T cell responses to AZD1222 COVID-19 vaccine. Sequenced by immunoSEQ multiplex PCR; TCRdb stores in-frame clones only, minus some. Of about 130,000 clones listed, approximately 85% are singletons. The sequenced sample was peripheral blood, obtained 28 days after the second AZD1222 dose. The receptors come from an adult who received the AZD1222 COVID-19 vaccine.

The chain recombines TRBV5-1 with TRBJ2-5; 8 bases align to TRBD2. The CDR3 runs to 17 residues. From germline, CDR1 is SGHRS and CDR2 YFSETQ. V shed 0 bases, J shed 4 bases, and the junction held 11 bases outside the gene matches. The CDR3 DNA is TGCGCCAGCAGCTTGGCCTCCGGGACTAGATCCGGAGAGACCCAGTACTTC. Its translation: CASSLASGTRSGETQYF.

CDR3 sequence (DNA): TGTGCCAGCAGCACCCAGGGAGGGGTGGCCAAAAACATTCAGTACTTC. It yields the protein CASSTQGGVAKNIQYF. The chain links TRBV7-2 to TRBJ2-4; 7 positions agree with TRBD2. The CDR3 runs 16 residues. The J segment lost 1 base and the V segment lost 5 bases, leaving 8 bases of the junction unmatched. CDR1 is SGHTA and CDR2 is FQGNSA in the germline V gene.

This chain links TRBV18 with TRBJ1-4; no clear D. CDR3 length: 13 amino acids. Trimming stripped 5 bases from V and 13 bases from J, with 17 bases between. Germline V gene data show CDR1 as KGHSH and CDR2 as LQKENI. The CDR3 DNA reads as TGTGCCAGCTCAGCCCCCTCGGGGATAGGACTGTTTTTT. It codes for CASSAPSGIGLFF.

Only one count was recorded for this clone. V and J are TRBV29-1 and TRBJ2-1, with D unresolved. Germline assignment: CDR1 SQVTM and CDR2 ANQGSEA. V dropped 1 base and J dropped 6 bases, with 13 bases sitting between them. The CDR3 is 14 amino acids. The CDR3 region is CSVEGEPASNEQFF. The CDR3 DNA reads as TGCAGCGTTGAAGGTGAGCCTGCTAGCAATGAGCAGTTCTTC.

The chain carries TRBV27 and TRBJ1-5; D gene ambiguous. The CDR3 extends over 14 amino acids. Trimming took 2 bases from V and 3 from J, leaving 8 bases between them. In germline, CDR1 is MNHEY, CDR2 SMNVEV (reference sequence). The CDR3 loop reads CASSLTTDNQPQHF. Written as DNA, the CDR3 is TGTGCCAGCAGTTTAACAACCGACAATCAGCCCCAGCATTTT.

This chain uses TRBV7-2 with TRBJ2-3; 13 nucleotides match TRBD2. The CDR3 length is 16 residues. The germline gives CDR1 SGHTA, CDR2 FQGNSA. Trimming removed 5 bases from V and 5 bases from J; junction bases left unmatched: 7. The CDR3 DNA follows: TGTGCCAGCAGCGCCCGACTAGCGGGGGGTAGAGATACGCAGTATTTT. Amino acids: CASSARLAGGRDTQYF.

The chain has TRBV24-1 and TRBJ2-7; D not resolved. V was cut by 6 bases and J by 6 bases, with 17 bases left in between. Germline values: CDR1 KGHDR, CDR2 SFDVKD. The CDR3 sequence is 14 residues long. The CDR3 sequence is CATSTRDARAEQYF. The CDR3 region has the DNA TGTGCCACCAGTACCCGAGACGCACGAGCCGAGCAGTACTTC.

The CDR3 region has the DNA TGTGCCAGCAGTTGGGGGGGGTTAGAGACCCAGTACTTC. Its translation: CASSWGGLETQYF. The chain joins TRBV6-5 to TRBJ2-5; 7 bases agree with TRBD2. J gave up 4 bases and V 4 bases, and 3 bases lay outside the gene matches. This CDR3 has 13 amino acids. Germline V gene sequence: CDR1 MNHEY, CDR2 SVGAGI.

The CDR3 DNA sequence: TGTGCCAGCAGCCCTACCCGGGGGGGTGCAGGTGGGGAACTGTTTTTT. It yields the protein CASSPTRGGAGGELFF. V is TRBV11-2 and J is TRBJ1-4, with D maybe TRBD1 (5 bases). CDR1 and CDR2 (germline): SGHAT, FQNNGV. V was clipped by 5 bases and J by 12 bases, with 25 bases between them. This CDR3 is built from 16 residues.

The chain employs TRBV7-9 and TRBJ2-5, with 9 nucleotides matching TRBD1. From germline, CDR1 is SEHNR and CDR2 FQNEAQ (reference sequence). There are 14 residues in the CDR3. Trimming removed 3 bases from V and 2 bases from J; junction bases left unmatched: 1. In DNA, the CDR3 is TGTGCCAGCAGCTTTGGGACAGGGCAAGAGACCCAGTACTTC. Protein: CASSFGTGQETQYF.

This clone was picked up one time. V is TRBV28 and J is TRBJ1-5, with D maybe TRBD1 (6 bases). This CDR3 has 14 residues. In germline, CDR1 is MDHEN, CDR2 SYDVKM. The V gene lost 2 bases and the J gene lost 7 bases, with 12 bases spanning the gap. CDR3 nucleotides: TGTGCCAGCAGTTTAACAGGGACGGGGCAGCCCCAGCATTTT. This translates into CASSLTGTGQPQHF.

V gene TRBV19 combines with J gene TRBJ1-5; TRBD1 is a possible D gene (5 bases). V was clipped by 6 bases and J by 2 bases, with 14 bases between them. Germline V gene sequence: CDR1 LNHDA, CDR2 SQIVND (reference sequence). CDR3 length equals 15 residues. CDR3 protein: CASRDLGQGNQPQHF. DNA of the CDR3: TGTGCCAGTAGGGACCTTGGACAAGGCAATCAGCCCCAGCATTTT.

This sequence joins TRBV5-4 and TRBJ1-6, with D perhaps matching TRBD1 (6 bases). Germline V gives CDR1 SGHNT, CDR2 YYREEE (reference sequence). There are 17 residues in the CDR3. Trimming left V 5 bases short and J 0 bases short, with 15 bases between. Here the CDR3 DNA reads TGTGCCAGCAGAGAGGGGGGCCGGGGCTCCTATAATTCACCCCTCCACTTT. Its translation is CASREGGRGSYNSPLHF.

This chain uses TRBV7-2 with TRBJ2-3, with 10 positions matching TRBD2. Germline V gene sequence: CDR1 SGHTA, CDR2 FQGNSA. The CDR3 has 13 amino acids. Trimming cost V 7 bases and J 14 bases; bases outside gene matches: 12. The CDR3 reads CASNLMGAGGRYF. DNA of the CDR3: TGTGCCAGCAACCTTATGGGAGCGGGGGGGCGGTATTTT. The full variable domain, in which reference TRBV7-2 and TRBJ2-3 provide the parts outside the CDR3, is GAGVSQSPSNKVTEKGKDVELRCDPISGHTALYWYRQSLGQGLEFLIYFQGNSAPDKSGLPSDRFSAERTGGSVSTLTIQRTQQEDSAVYLCASNLMGAGGRYFGPGTRLTVL.

The chain carries TRBV6-6 and TRBJ1-6; tentative D call: TRBD1 (5 bases). The CDR3 spans 16 residues. The germline V gene encodes CDR1 MNHNY and CDR2 SVGAGI (reference sequence). V lost 2 bases and J lost 9, with 17 bases in between. CDR3 in amino acids: CASSYVGGVTASPLHF. The CDR3 DNA follows: TGTGCCAGCAGTTACGTGGGAGGGGTGACGGCTTCACCCCTCCACTTT.

V usage is TRBV7-9 and J usage is TRBJ2-1; D not resolved. This CDR3 comprises 15 residues. Trimming left V 3 bases short and J 9 bases short, with 18 bases between. Per the germline V gene, CDR1 is SEHNR and CDR2 is FQNEAQ (reference sequence). CDR3 loop: CASSFPYQAHREQFF. DNA of the CDR3: TGTGCCAGCAGCTTTCCCTATCAGGCCCACCGTGAGCAGTTCTTC.

The chain has TRBV28 and TRBJ2-7, with D perhaps matching TRBD1 or TRBD2 (5 bases each). CDR3 length: 15 amino acids. Trimming shortened V by 3 bases and J by 3 bases, and 15 bases separated the two germline ends. From germline, CDR1 is MDHEN and CDR2 SYDVKM. In DNA form, the CDR3 reads TGTGCCAGCAGTTTGAGGGGCCTTCGGTTCTACGAGCAGTACTTC. Translated: CASSLRGLRFYEQYF.